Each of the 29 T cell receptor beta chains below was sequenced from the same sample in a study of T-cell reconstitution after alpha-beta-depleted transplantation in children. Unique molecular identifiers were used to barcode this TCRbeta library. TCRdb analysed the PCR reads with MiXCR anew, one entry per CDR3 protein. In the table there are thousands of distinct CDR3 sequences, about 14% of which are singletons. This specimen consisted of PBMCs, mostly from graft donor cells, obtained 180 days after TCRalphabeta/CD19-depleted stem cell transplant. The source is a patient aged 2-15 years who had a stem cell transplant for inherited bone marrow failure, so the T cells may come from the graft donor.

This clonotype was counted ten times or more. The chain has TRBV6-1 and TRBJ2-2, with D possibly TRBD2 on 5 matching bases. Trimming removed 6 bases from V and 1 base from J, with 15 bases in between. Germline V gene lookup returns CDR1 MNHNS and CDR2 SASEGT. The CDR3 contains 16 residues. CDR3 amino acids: CASRTPLRGNTGELFF. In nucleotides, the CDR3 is TGTGCCAGCAGGACCCCCCTTCGGGGGAACACCGGGGAGCTGTTTTTT.

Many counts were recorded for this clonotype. CDR3 in amino acids: CASSPAGFYNEQFF. CDR3 DNA sequence: TGTGCCAGCAGCCCCGCCGGGTTTTACAATGAGCAGTTCTTC. The chain has TRBV7-9 and TRBJ2-1; D is uncertain. Germline CDR1 is SEHNR and CDR2 is FQNEAQ (reference sequence). This CDR3 has 14 amino acids. V dropped 5 bases and J dropped 4 bases, with 12 bases sitting between them.

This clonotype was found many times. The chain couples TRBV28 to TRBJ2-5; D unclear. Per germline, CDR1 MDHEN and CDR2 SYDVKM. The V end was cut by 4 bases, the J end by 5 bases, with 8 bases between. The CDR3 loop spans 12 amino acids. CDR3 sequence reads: CASSSLIETQYF. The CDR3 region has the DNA TGTGCCAGCAGTTCTTTGATCGAGACCCAGTACTTC.

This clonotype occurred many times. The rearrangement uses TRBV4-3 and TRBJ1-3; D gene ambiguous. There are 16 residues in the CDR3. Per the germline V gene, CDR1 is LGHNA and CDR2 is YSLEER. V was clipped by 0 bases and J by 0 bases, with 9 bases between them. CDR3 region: CASSQDVGSSGNTIYF. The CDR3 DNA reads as TGCGCCAGCAGCCAAGATGTGGGAAGCTCTGGAAACACCATATATTTT.

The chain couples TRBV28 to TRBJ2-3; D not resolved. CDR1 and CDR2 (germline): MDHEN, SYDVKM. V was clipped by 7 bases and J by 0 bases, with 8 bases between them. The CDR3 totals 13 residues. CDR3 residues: CASKAVSTDTQYF. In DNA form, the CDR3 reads TGTGCCAGCAAAGCCGTTAGCACAGATACGCAGTATTTT.

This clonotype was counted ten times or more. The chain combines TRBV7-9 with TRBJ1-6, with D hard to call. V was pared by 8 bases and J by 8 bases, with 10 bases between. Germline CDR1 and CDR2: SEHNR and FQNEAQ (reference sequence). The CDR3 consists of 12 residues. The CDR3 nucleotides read TGTGCCAGCGCATCAAGGGATTCACCCCTCCACTTT. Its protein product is CASASRDSPLHF.

This chain's CDR3 is CSVGVGWDTIYF. The DNA for the CDR3 is TGCAGCGTTGGTGTAGGTTGGGACACCATATATTTT. The V and J genes are TRBV29-1 and TRBJ1-3, with D unclear. Germline CDR1 and CDR2: SQVTM and ANQGSEA. V lost 4 bases to trimming and J lost 8 bases, with 12 bases between them. This CDR3 comprises 12 residues.

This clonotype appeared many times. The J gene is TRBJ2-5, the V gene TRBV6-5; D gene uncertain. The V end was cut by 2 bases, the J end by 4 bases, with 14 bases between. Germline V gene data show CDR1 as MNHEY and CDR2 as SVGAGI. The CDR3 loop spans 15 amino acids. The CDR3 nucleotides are TGTGCCAGCAGTTACCACCAATCCCCCGGAGAGACCCAGTACTTC. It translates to CASSYHQSPGETQYF.

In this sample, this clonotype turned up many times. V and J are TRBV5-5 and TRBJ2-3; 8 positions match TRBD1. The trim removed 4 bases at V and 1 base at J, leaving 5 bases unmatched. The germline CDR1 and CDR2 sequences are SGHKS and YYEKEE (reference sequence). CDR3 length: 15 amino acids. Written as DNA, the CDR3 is TGTGCCAGCAGCATTCGACAGGGGTGCACAGATACGCAGTATTTT. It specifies CASSIRQGCTDTQYF.

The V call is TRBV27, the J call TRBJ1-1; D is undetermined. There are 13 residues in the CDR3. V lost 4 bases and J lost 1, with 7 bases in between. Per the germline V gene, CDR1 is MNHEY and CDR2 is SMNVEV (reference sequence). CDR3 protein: CASSYRQNTEAFF. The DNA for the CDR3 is TGTGCCAGCAGTTACCGACAGAACACTGAAGCTTTCTTT.

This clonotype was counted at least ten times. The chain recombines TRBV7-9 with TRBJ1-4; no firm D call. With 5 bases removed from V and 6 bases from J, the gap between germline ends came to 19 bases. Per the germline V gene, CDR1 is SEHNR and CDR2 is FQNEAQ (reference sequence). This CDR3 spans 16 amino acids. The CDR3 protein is CASSPQGPVAHEKLFF. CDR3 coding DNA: TGTGCCAGCAGCCCGCAAGGGCCAGTGGCGCATGAAAAACTGTTTTTT.

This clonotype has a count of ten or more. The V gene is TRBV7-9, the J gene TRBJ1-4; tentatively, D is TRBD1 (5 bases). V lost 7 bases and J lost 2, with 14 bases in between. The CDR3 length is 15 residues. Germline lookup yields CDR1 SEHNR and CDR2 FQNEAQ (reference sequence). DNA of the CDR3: TGTGCCAGCAAGGGACCTGTGGGGACTAATGAAAAACTGTTTTTT. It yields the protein CASKGPVGTNEKLFF.

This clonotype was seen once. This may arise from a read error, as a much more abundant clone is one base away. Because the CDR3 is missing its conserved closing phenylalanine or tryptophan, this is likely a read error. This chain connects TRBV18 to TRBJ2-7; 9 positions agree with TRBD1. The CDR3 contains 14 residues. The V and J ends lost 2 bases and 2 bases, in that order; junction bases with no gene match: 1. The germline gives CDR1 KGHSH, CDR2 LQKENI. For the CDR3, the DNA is TGTGCCAGCTCACCAGGGACAGGGCCCTACGAGCAGTACTCC. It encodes CASSPGTGPYEQYS.

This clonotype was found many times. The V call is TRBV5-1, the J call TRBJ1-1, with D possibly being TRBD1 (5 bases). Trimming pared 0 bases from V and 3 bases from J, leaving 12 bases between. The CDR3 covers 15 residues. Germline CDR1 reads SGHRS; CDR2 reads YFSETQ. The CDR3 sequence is CASSLAIGADTEAFF. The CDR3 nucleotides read TGCGCCAGCAGCTTGGCTATAGGGGCAGACACTGAAGCTTTCTTT.

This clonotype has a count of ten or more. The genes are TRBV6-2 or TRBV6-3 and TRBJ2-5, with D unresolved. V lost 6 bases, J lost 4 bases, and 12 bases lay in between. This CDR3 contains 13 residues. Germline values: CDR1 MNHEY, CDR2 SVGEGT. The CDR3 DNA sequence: TGTGCCAGCAGCTCCATACAGAGAGAGACCCAGTACTTC. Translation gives CASSSIQRETQYF.

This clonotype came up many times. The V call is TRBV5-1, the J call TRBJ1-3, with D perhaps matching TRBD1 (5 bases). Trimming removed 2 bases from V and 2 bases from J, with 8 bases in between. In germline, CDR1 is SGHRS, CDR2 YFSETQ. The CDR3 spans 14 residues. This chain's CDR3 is CASSFTGAGNTIYF. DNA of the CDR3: TGCGCCAGCAGCTTCACGGGGGCTGGAAACACCATATATTTT.

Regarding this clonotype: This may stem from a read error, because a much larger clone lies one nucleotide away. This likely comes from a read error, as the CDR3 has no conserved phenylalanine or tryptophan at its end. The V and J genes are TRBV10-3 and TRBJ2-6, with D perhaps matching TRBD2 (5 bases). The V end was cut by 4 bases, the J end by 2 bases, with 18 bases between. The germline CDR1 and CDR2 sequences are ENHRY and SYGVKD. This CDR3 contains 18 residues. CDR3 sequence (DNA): TGTGCCATCAGTGGTGTTCGTCGGGGTTCGGCTGGGGCCAACGTCCTGACTTAC. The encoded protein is CAISGVRRGSAGANVLTY.

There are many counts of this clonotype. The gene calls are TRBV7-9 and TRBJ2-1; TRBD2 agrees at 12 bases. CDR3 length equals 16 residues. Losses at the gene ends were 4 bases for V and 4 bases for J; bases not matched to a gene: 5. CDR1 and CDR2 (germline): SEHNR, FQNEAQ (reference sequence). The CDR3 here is CASSSWTSGTYNEQFF. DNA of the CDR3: TGTGCCAGCAGCTCCTGGACTAGCGGGACATACAATGAGCAGTTCTTC.

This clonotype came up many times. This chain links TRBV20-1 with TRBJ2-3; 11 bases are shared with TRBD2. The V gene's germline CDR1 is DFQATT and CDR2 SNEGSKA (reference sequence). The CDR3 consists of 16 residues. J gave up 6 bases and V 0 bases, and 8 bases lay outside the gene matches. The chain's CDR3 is CSARDNRLAGLDTQYF. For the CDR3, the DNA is TGCAGTGCTAGAGACAACCGACTAGCGGGATTGGATACGCAGTATTTT.

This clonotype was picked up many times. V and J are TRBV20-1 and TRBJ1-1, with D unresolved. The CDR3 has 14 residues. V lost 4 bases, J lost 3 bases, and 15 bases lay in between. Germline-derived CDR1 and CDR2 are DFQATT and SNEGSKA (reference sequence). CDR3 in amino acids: CSAKRSELHTEAFF. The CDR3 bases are TGCAGTGCTAAAAGGTCAGAACTTCACACTGAAGCTTTCTTT.

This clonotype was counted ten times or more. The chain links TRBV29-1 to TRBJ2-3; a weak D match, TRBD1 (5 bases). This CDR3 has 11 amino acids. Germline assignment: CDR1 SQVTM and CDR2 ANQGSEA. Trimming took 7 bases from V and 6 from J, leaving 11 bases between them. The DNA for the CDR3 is TGCAGCGCCCAGACAGAGGATACGCAGTATTTT. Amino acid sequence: CSAQTEDTQYF.

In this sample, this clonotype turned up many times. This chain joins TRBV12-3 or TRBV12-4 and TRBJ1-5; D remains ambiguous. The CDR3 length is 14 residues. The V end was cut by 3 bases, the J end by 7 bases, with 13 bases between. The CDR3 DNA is TGTGCCAGCAGTTTTAGCTCAGATGGCCAGCCCCAGCATTTT. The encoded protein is CASSFSSDGQPQHF.

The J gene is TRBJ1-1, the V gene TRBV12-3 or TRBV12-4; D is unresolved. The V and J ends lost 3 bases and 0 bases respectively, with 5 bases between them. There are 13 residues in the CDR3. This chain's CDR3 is CASSFGMNTEAFF. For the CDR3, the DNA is TGTGCCAGCAGTTTCGGCATGAACACTGAAGCTTTCTTT.

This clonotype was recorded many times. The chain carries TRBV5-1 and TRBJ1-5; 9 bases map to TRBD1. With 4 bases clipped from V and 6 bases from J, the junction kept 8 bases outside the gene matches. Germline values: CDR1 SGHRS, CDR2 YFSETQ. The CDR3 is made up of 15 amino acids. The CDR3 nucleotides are TGCGCCAGCAGCGCCGGGACAGGGTTAGGTCAGCCCCAGCATTTT. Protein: CASSAGTGLGQPQHF.

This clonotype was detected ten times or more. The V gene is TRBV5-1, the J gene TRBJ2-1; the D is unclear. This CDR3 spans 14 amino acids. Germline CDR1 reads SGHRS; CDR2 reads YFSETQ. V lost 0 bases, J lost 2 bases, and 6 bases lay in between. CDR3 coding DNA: TGCGCCAGCAGCTTGGAGTCCACCTACAATGAGCAGTTCTTC. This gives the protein CASSLESTYNEQFF.

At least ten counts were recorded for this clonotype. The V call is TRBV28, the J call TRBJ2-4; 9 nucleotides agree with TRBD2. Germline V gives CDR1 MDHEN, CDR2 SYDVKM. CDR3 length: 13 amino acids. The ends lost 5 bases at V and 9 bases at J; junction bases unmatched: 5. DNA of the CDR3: TGTGCCAGCAGTATAGCGGGAGACGGCATTCAGTACTTC. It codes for CASSIAGDGIQYF.

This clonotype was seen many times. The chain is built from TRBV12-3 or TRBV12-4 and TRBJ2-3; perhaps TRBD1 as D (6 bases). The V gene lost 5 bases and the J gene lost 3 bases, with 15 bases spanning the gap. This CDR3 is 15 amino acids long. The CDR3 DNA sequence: TGTGCCAGCAGTCCGGACAGAAGGACGACAGATACGCAGTATTTT. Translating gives CASSPDRRTTDTQYF.

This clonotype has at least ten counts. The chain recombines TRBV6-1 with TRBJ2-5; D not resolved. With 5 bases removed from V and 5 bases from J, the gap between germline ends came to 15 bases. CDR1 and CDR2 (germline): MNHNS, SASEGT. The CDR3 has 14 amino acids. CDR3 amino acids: CASSLGLGSETQYF. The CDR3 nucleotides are TGTGCCAGCAGTCTCGGGTTGGGATCCGAGACCCAGTACTTC.

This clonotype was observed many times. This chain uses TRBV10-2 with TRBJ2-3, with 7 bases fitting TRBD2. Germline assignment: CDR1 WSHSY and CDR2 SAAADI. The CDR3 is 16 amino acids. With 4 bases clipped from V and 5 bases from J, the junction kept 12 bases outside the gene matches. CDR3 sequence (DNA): TGCGCCAGCAGTGCGGGCAGGGCGGGAGCGGGAGATACGCAGTATTTT. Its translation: CASSAGRAGAGDTQYF.